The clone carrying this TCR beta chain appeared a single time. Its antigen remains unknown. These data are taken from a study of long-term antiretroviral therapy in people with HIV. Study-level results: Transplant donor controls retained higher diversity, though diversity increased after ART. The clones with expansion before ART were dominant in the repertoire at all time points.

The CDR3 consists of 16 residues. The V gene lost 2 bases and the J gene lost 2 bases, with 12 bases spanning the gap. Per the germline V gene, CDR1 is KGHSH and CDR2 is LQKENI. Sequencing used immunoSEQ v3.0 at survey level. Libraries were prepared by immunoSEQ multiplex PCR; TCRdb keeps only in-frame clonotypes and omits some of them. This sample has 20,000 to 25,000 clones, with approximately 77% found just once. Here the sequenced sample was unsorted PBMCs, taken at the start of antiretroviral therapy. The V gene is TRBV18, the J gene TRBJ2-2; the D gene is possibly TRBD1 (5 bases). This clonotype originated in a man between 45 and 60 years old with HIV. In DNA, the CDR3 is TGTGCCAGCTCACCAGGCAGGCGGACAAACACCGGGGAGCTGTTTTTT. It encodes CASSPGRRTNTGELFF.